This TCR beta chain was retrieved from a study of blood T cell repertoires in COVID-19. As for the study in general: Researchers got acute and convalescent COVID-19 samples from the United States, Italy and Spain. Sample material is recorded as cDNA or gDNA derived from T cells, B-cell-depleted T cells, or PBMCs.

The CDR3 runs to 14 residues. Germline lookup yields CDR1 SGHNT and CDR2 YYREEE (reference sequence). Trimming took off 5 bases at V and 2 bases at J, with 13 bases between the two ends. In the original processing: Nucleated cell number was recorded as an estimate derived from reference gene primer amplification. Sequencing used immunoSEQ multiplex PCR; TCRdb keeps in-frame clones, though not all of them. V, J and clone size were drawn from that table, and D and trimming were deduced from the DNA. Counted here are more than 250,000 clones, more than 70% occurring once; the ten biggest clones make up about 1.6%.

This receptor was obtained from a woman in her forties or fifties with acute or convalescent COVID-19. The chain is built from TRBV5-4 and TRBJ1-1, with a tentative D call TRBD1 (6 bases). Sequencing used peripheral blood. The CDR3 protein is CASRLGGHNTEAFF. The CDR3 region has the DNA TGTGCCAGCAGGCTGGGGGGGCACAACACTGAAGCTTTCTTT.